Listed here are 21 T cell receptor beta chains from one sample, sequenced in a study of blood T cell repertoires in COVID-19. Repertoires were generated with immunoSEQ multiplex PCR, while TCRdb's copy carries only in-frame clones and drops some. The sample has roughly 46,000 clones, 85% to 90% seen once. Specimen: peripheral blood. These receptors were taken from a human donor in a cohort sampled during active COVID-19.

This sequence joins TRBV21-1 and TRBJ2-1; TRBD1 was called by the table and not checked on the DNA. TRBV21-1 is annotated as a pseudogene. The CDR3 sequence is 15 residues long. The CDR3 DNA follows: TGTGCCAGGCCGGGGAGACAGGTCCCCTACAATGAGCAGTTCTTC. Protein product: CARPGRQVPYNEQFF.

The chain couples TRBV2 to TRBJ1-3; the D gene is possibly TRBD1 (5 bases). Germline V gene data show CDR1 as SNHLY and CDR2 as FYNNEI. The CDR3 sequence is 15 residues long. The V and J ends lost 4 bases and 4 bases respectively, with 14 bases between them. The CDR3 bases are TGTGCCAGCAGTGTTCAGGGTAGCTCGGGAAACACCATATATTTT. Translated: CASSVQGSSGNTIYF. The full variable domain, in which reference TRBV2 and TRBJ1-3 provide the parts outside the CDR3, is EPEVTQTPSHQVTQMGQEVILRCVPISNHLYFYWYRQILGQKVEFLVSFYNNEISEKSEIFDDQFSVERPDGSNFTLKIRSTKLEDSAMYFCASSVQGSSGNTIYFGEGSWLTVV.

DNA for the CDR3: TGTGCCAGCAGCCTTTCGGGGGGACAACCCTACGAGCAGTACTTC. Translation gives CASSLSGGQPYEQYF. J is TRBJ2-7 and V is TRBV28; D may be TRBD2 (7 bases). Per the germline V gene, CDR1 is MDHEN and CDR2 is SYDVKM. The CDR3 extends over 15 amino acids. Trimming took off 6 bases at V and 2 bases at J, with 17 bases between the two ends.

In this sample, this clone turned up a few times. This chain links TRBV24-1 with TRBJ1-2; D is perhaps TRBD1 (6 bases). The V gene's germline CDR1 is KGHDR and CDR2 SFDVKD. CDR3 size: 12 residues. Trimming cost V 3 bases and J 9 bases, with 10 bases left between them. The CDR3 spells CATSDPGQRYTF. The CDR3 DNA sequence: TGTGCCACCAGTGATCCTGGACAGCGCTACACCTTC.

The chain is built from TRBV11-2 and TRBJ1-1, with D perhaps matching TRBD1 (5 bases). The CDR3 runs 15 residues. The germline V gene encodes CDR1 SGHAT and CDR2 FQNNGV. V shed 1 base and J shed 2 bases, with 11 bases lying between them. CDR3 protein: CASSLAAGPNTEAFF. The CDR3 region has the DNA TGTGCCAGCAGCTTAGCGGCAGGGCCTAACACTGAAGCTTTCTTT.

V usage is TRBV27 and J usage is TRBJ1-1; D is undetermined. This CDR3 spans 13 amino acids. With 5 bases removed from V and 5 bases from J, the gap between germline ends came to 12 bases. Per germline, CDR1 MNHEY and CDR2 SMNVEV (reference sequence). The CDR3: CASSADWGTEAFF. The CDR3 DNA follows: TGTGCCAGCAGTGCGGACTGGGGAACTGAAGCTTTCTTT.

The chain is built from TRBV19 and TRBJ2-3; 9 bases map to TRBD2. V shed 3 bases and J 1 base; nucleotides not matched to a gene: 5. The CDR3 is made up of 16 amino acids. Germline V gene sequence: CDR1 LNHDA, CDR2 SQIVND (reference sequence). CDR3 bases: TGTGCCAGTAGTATTAGGCGGGGGGGCGGCACAGATACGCAGTATTTT. Protein: CASSIRRGGGTDTQYF.

The chain uses TRBV6-5 and TRBJ1-3, with D uncertain. The CDR3 sequence is 13 residues long. The germline V gene encodes CDR1 MNHEY and CDR2 SVGAGI. V was pared by 7 bases and J by 2 bases, with 9 bases between. The CDR3 bases are TGTGCCAGCACTAACCACCCTGGAAACACCATATATTTT. It specifies CASTNHPGNTIYF.

The chain links TRBV5-4 to TRBJ1-3; D gene ambiguous. Per germline, CDR1 SGHNT and CDR2 YYREEE (reference sequence). The CDR3 has 15 amino acids. Deletions cut 1 base from V and 0 bases from J, with 8 bases between. CDR3 protein: CASSLNIASGNTIYF. DNA of the CDR3: TGTGCCAGCAGCTTGAACATAGCCTCTGGAAACACCATATATTTT. The whole variable domain, remainder taken from reference TRBV5-4 and TRBJ1-3, is ETGVTQSPTHLIKTRGQQVTLRCSSQSGHNTVSWYQQALGQGPQFIFQYYREEENGRGNFPPRFSGLQFPNYSSELNVNALELDDSALYLCASSLNIASGNTIYFGEGSWLTVV.

This rearrangement joins TRBV6-1 to TRBJ2-7; TRBD1 agrees at 8 bases. Germline V gene sequence: CDR1 MNHNS, CDR2 SASEGT. The CDR3 sequence is 15 residues long. V lost 1 base, J lost 4 bases, and 6 bases stayed unmatched. The CDR3 sequence: CASSEVAQGAYEQYF. The CDR3 nucleotides read TGTGCCAGCAGTGAAGTAGCCCAGGGGGCGTACGAGCAGTACTTC.

The chain joins TRBV6-5 to TRBJ1-3; TRBD1 aligns across 8 bases. In germline, CDR1 is MNHEY, CDR2 SVGAGI. V shed 6 bases, J shed 4 bases, and the junction held 8 bases outside the gene matches. The CDR3 contains 15 residues. CDR3: CASRRTGGSGNTIYF. The CDR3 region has the DNA TGTGCCAGCAGGAGAACAGGGGGAAGCGGAAACACCATATATTTT.

The chain carries TRBV4-2 and TRBJ1-5, with D unresolved. The CDR3 is 13 residues long. Germline CDR1 and CDR2: LGHNA and YNFKEQ. V dropped 1 base and J dropped 4 bases, with 5 bases sitting between them. CDR3 coding DNA: TGTGCCAGCAGCCAAGTAGCAAATCAGCCCCAGCATTTT. It encodes CASSQVANQPQHF.

This clone came up a few times. V usage is TRBV6-6 and J usage is TRBJ1-6; a possible D gene is TRBD1 (6 bases). Germline V gene data show CDR1 as MNHNY and CDR2 as SVGAGI (reference sequence). Trimming left V 6 bases short and J 10 bases short, with 19 bases between. The CDR3 covers 15 residues. The CDR3 nucleotides are TGTGCCAGCAGCACAGGGCCCGGGAAAAGCTCACCCCTCCACTTT. It is translated as CASSTGPGKSSPLHF.

This sequence joins TRBV4-2 and TRBJ2-7; D gene uncertain. CDR1 is LGHNA, CDR2 YNFKEQ, per germline. V was cut by 0 bases and J by 2 bases, with 5 bases left in between. This CDR3 is 13 amino acids long. CDR3 residues: CASSQDGTYEQYF. Written as DNA, the CDR3 is TGTGCCAGCAGCCAAGACGGTACCTACGAGCAGTACTTC.

The chain couples TRBV10-3 to TRBJ1-2; D gene ambiguous. V was cut by 3 bases and J by 3 bases, with 17 bases left in between. From germline, CDR1 is ENHRY and CDR2 SYGVKD. CDR3 length: 16 amino acids. In DNA form, the CDR3 reads TGTGCCATCAGTGAACCTTGGAGGGATACGGACTATGGCTACACCTTC. Residues: CAISEPWRDTDYGYTF.

The chain has TRBV7-3 and TRBJ2-1; D not certain. The length of the CDR3 is 13 residues. Germline-derived CDR1 and CDR2 are SGHTA and FQGTGA. V was pared by 5 bases and J by 6 bases, with 11 bases between. The CDR3 nucleotides are TGTGCCAGCAGCCAACCGGGTGGCAATGAGCAGTTCTTC. This encodes CASSQPGGNEQFF.

J is TRBJ1-5 and V is TRBV27, with 7 bases identical to TRBD1. Trimming cost V 3 bases and J 4 bases; bases outside gene matches: 3. Germline V gene data show CDR1 as MNHEY and CDR2 as SMNVEV (reference sequence). The CDR3 spans 14 residues. The CDR3 reads CASSFRGENQPQHF. CDR3 DNA sequence: TGTGCCAGCAGTTTCAGGGGGGAGAATCAGCCCCAGCATTTT.

This clone was recorded only once. The chain carries TRBV4-1 and TRBJ1-6; 11 positions match TRBD1. From germline, CDR1 is MGHRA and CDR2 YSYEKL. The CDR3 consists of 16 residues. The V segment lost 0 bases and the J segment 7 bases; nucleotides outside the gene matches: 2. Here the CDR3 DNA reads TGCGCCAGCAGCCAAGACGGGACAGGGGGGAATTCACCCCTCCACTTT. Translating it yields CASSQDGTGGNSPLHF.

The V call is TRBV5-1, the J call TRBJ1-5; 7 nucleotides match TRBD1. Germline lookup yields CDR1 SGHRS and CDR2 YFSETQ. Trimming removed 0 bases from V and 4 bases from J; junction bases left unmatched: 4. The CDR3 sequence is 15 residues long. CDR3 sequence reads: CASSLEGAPNQPQHF. The CDR3 bases are TGCGCCAGCAGCTTGGAGGGGGCCCCGAATCAGCCCCAGCATTTT.

The rearrangement links TRBV5-7 to TRBJ1-5; D is unclear. TRBV5-7 is treated as an ORF (open reading frame) with a function not yet certain. Between the trimmed V and J ends, which lost 2 bases and 1 base, there was a span of 7 bases. The CDR3 has 14 amino acids. In DNA, the CDR3 is TGTGCCAGCAGCTTATGTCGGAGCAATCAGCCCCAGCATTTT. It specifies CASSLCRSNQPQHF.

This chain joins TRBV6-5 and TRBJ2-7; D perhaps matches TRBD1 (5 bases). Trimming cost V 0 bases and J 2 bases, with 8 bases left between them. The CDR3 has 14 amino acids. The germline V gene encodes CDR1 MNHEY and CDR2 SVGAGI. The CDR3 protein is CASSYSSGPYEQYF. CDR3 nucleotides: TGTGCCAGCAGTTACTCGTCAGGGCCCTACGAGCAGTACTTC.